This paragraph reports one T cell receptor beta chain. Its target antigen remains unknown. No base qualities exist here, and no much larger clone lies one base off it. The source of the sample is a study of blood T cell repertoires in COVID-19 (dated by TCRdb to 2018 to 2020). Broadly, across the study: Samples from collaborators originated in the United States, Italy and Spain and spanned both the acute and convalescent phases of COVID-19. Where HLA class I and class II types were available, the types were taken from metadata supplied by the sample provider, not from assay-based typing. Samples were obtained from the ongoing ImmuneRACE study (first 160 participants) and from 1,254 subjects provided by 6 global collaborators. The prospective study material was composed of cDNA or gDNA derived from T cells, B-cell-depleted T cells, or PBMCs. Subjects who had been exposed to COVID-19, were actively infected with it, or had recovered from it provided the deeply sampled blood TCRbeta repertoires that made up the dataset. A de-identified subject ID, COVID-19 status, age in years and sex were almost always included in the sample metadata. The repertoires were released in a freely available public database intended as a resource for research on the immune response to SARS-CoV-2.

The collaborating institutions used their own protocols to collect whole blood in K2EDTA tubes. For TCRbeta analysis, collaborator samples were shipped as frozen whole blood, as isolated PBMCs, or as DNA extracted from either sample type. The CDR3 goes from the cysteine to the phenylalanine over 17 residues. Here the CDR3 DNA is all that survives: 51 bases in frame from base 1. CDR1 SGHAT and CDR2 FQNNGV were looked up in the germline V gene. Here V drops 0 bases and J drops 8 bases, and the junction holds 10 bases not matched to any gene. Results the study describes overall, beyond this receptor: The amount of clinical and demographic metadata varied by source and participant and was provided uncurated.

TCRbeta CDR3 regions were amplified from genomic DNA by means of the immunoSEQ Assay, a bias-controlled multiplex PCR. The authors' pipeline ran thus. The number of nucleated cells in each sample was estimated by amplification of reference gene primers within the assay. To quantify the absolute abundance of each unique TCRbeta CDR3 rearrangement, sequence reads were collapsed and filtered. For each sample, productive Simpson clonality was calculated as the square root of Simpson's diversity index across productive rearrangements. In TCRdb, the immuneACCESS table is reduced to in-frame sequences with V and J assigned. These tables do not hold every clone; where another copy was compared, an unresolved V gene accounts for under half, and the others remain unexplained. The V and J calls and the clone size are those of that table, but D and trimming were determined from the DNA. This sample is represented by fewer than 130,000 clones; nearly 80% of them were singletons. Of the sample, more than 15% is held by the ten largest clones.

The sample consisted of peripheral blood. This clonotype was obtained from an elderly woman with active or convalescent COVID-19. Here the chain combines TRBV11-2 and TRBJ2-1; 10 bases in the middle match TRBD2. The DNA sequence reads TGTGCCAGCAGCTTAGAGGGGGTAACTAGCGGGATCGATGAGCAGTTCTTC. Its product reads: CASSLEGVTSGIDEQFF.